This T cell receptor (beta chain) was profiled in a study of blood T cell repertoires in COVID-19. The overall study: Both acute and convalescent COVID-19 samples were obtained from the United States, Italy and Spain.

The CDR3 sequence is 16 residues long. Germline V CDR1 and CDR2: LNHDA, SQIVND (reference sequence). Losses at the gene ends were 4 bases for V and 5 bases for J; bases not matched to a gene: 13. The assay was immunoSEQ multiplex PCR, and TCRdb's table has in-frame clones only and misses some. The table lists about 280,000 clones, around 87% of them singletons. The receptor was derived from a woman under 30 with acute COVID-19. Specimen: PBMCs or T cells enriched from blood (not recorded which). This chain uses TRBV19 with TRBJ1-2; TRBD1 matches 7 bases. This CDR3 reads CASSTEGQAIRYGYTF. The CDR3 region has the DNA TGTGCCAGTAGTACGGAAGGACAGGCTATCCGTTATGGCTACACCTTC. The variable domain in full, completed from reference TRBV19 and TRBJ1-2, reads DGGITQSPKYLFRKEGQNVTLSCEQNLNHDAMYWYRQDPGQGLRLIYYSQIVNDFQKGDIAEGYSVSREKKESFPLTVTSAQKNPTAFYLCASSTEGQAIRYGYTFGSGTRLTVV.